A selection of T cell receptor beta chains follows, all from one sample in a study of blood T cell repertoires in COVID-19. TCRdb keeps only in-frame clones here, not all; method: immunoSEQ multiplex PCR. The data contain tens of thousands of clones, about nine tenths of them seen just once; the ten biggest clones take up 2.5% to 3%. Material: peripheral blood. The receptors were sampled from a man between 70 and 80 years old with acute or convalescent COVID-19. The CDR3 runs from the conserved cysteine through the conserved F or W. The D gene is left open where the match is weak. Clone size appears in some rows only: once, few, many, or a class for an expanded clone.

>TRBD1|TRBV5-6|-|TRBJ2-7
CASSLTGATYEQYF
TGTGCCAGCAGCCTGACAGGGGCCACCTACGAGCAGTACTTC
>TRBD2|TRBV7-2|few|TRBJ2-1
CASSLRREPYNEQFF
TGTGCCAGCAGCTTAAGGCGGGAGCCCTACAATGAGCAGTTCTTC
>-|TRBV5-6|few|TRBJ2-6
CASSLARGSRRVGANVLTF
TGTGCCAGCAGCTTGGCCCGAGGGTCCAGAAGGGTTGGGGCCAACGTCCTGACTTTC
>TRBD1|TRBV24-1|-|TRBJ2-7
CATTPLLGQGATGYEQYF
TGTGCCACCACCCCTTTATTGGGACAGGGGGCGACGGGGTACGAGCAGTACTTC
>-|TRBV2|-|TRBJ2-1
CASSDLVTHNEQFF
TGTGCCAGCAGTGATCTGGTGACACACAATGAGCAGTTCTTC
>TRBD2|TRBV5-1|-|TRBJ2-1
CASSPGTSGAFYKEQFF
TGCGCCAGCAGCCCCGGGACTAGCGGGGCCTTTTACAAGGAGCAGTTCTTC
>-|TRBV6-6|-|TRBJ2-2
CASSPPWGRSNTGELFF
TGTGCCAGCAGTCCTCCATGGGGCAGGTCGAACACCGGGGAGCTGTTTTTT
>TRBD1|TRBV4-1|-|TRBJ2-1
CASSQGTGTGTYNEQFF
TGCGCCAGCAGCCAAGGTACCGGGACAGGGACCTACAATGAGCAGTTCTTC
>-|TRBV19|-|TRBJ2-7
CASSRGGTGFSYEQYF
TGTGCCAGTTCCCGCGGGGGTACAGGGTTCTCCTACGAGCAGTACTTC
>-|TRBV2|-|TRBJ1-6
CASSASTASPLHF
TGTGCCAGCAGTGCAAGCACAGCTTCACCCCTCCACTTT
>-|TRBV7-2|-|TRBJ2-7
CASSLVSGAGTGSYEQYF
TGTGCCAGCAGCTTAGTTTCGGGCGCCGGGACTGGCTCCTACGAGCAGTACTTC
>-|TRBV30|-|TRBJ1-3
CAWSGVGNTIYF
TGTGCCTGGTCAGGGGTTGGAAACACCATATATTTT
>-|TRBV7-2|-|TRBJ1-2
CASSSPGRGDGYTF
TGTGCCAGCAGCTCCCCCGGCAGGGGAGATGGCTACACCTTC
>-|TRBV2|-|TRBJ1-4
CASRWTDATNEKLFF
TGTGCCAGCCGTTGGACAGATGCAACTAATGAAAAACTGTTTTTT
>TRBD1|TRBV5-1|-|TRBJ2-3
CAGTTLGQGVGDTQYF
TGCGCCGGCACAACCCTGGGACAGGGGGTTGGTGATACGCAGTATTTT
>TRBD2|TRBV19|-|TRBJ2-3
CASSPGGASGSTDTQYF
TGTGCCAGTAGTCCGGGCGGGGCTAGCGGGAGCACAGATACGCAGTATTTT
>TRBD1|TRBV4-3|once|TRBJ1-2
CASSQDDRGQLGYTF
TGCGCCAGCAGCCAAGATGACAGGGGTCAATTGGGCTACACCTTC
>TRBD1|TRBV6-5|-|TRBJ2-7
CASSRTGTYEQYF
TGTGCCAGCAGTCGGACAGGCACCTACGAGCAGTACTTC
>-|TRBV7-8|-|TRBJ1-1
CASSVTPGVWAEAFF
TGTGCCAGCAGCGTTACCCCAGGGGTTTGGGCTGAAGCTTTCTTT
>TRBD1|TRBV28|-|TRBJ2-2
CASSSTGSDGELFF
TGTGCCAGCAGTTCGACAGGGTCGGACGGGGAGCTGTTTTTT
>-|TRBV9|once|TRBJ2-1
CASSVAALGSYEQFF
TGTGCCAGCAGCGTAGCAGCCCTCGGGTCCTATGAGCAGTTCTTC
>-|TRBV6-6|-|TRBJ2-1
CASTPLGKGNNEQFF
TGTGCCAGCACCCCCTTGGGCAAGGGGAACAATGAGCAGTTCTTC
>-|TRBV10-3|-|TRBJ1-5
CAISDNNQPQHF
TGTGCCATCAGTGACAACAATCAGCCCCAGCATTTT
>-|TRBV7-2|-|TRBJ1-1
CASSLDWAAKAFF
TGTGCCAGCAGCCTAGATTGGGCAGCTAAAGCTTTCTTT